What follows is one TCR beta chain and its context. No antigen is known for it. The sample comes from a study of T-cell memory formation after mild COVID-19. Study conclusions and caveats: CD4/CD8 balance characterized clones contracting day 15 to 85, and CD4+ skew characterized later expanders. Second-wave clones with a day 37 peak had unconfirmed SARS-CoV-2 specificity. Some clones that responded turned up in pre-infection memory, which suggests that cross-reactive memory joined in.

Constant-segment primers and 5'RACE yielded cDNA libraries for TCR alpha and TCR beta, each carrying sample barcodes and UMIs. TCRdb re-derived calls from the 5' RACE reads in MiXCR, one entry per CDR3 protein. The table includes 350,000 to 450,000 distinct CDR3 sequences, 20% detected once. Germline loops: CDR1 SGHDT, CDR2 YYEEEE. This CDR3 comprises 12 residues. Trimming removed 6 bases at V and 8 bases at J, with 14 bases between. The sequencing input was PBMCs or a T cell subset sorted from them (not recorded which). This sequence was found in an adult woman who had mild COVID-19 (a few samples of this study predate the infection). Cell type and time point are not known. The chain combines TRBV5-6 with TRBJ1-2; D gene unclear. CDR3 loop: CASNRRGLGYTF. CDR3 in DNA: TGTGCCAGCAACCGGCGCGGGCTGGGCTACACCTTC.